These 8 T cell receptor beta chains share one sample of origin, sequenced in a study of CD8+ T cells in alopecia areata. RNA was extracted and reverse transcribed into cDNA as the sequencing template. Some clones are missing from TCRdb's copy, which holds only in-frame ones; the method was immunoSEQ multiplex PCR. This table has approximately 180,000 clones, 63% appearing once. The sample was CD4+ T cells sorted from blood, taken at week 0. The receptors were sampled from a human donor with alopecia areata.

This clone has more than one count but fewer than ten. The chain links TRBV27 to TRBJ2-6; D call uncertain. Trimming took 2 bases from V and 2 from J, leaving 13 bases between them. The CDR3 is 17 amino acids. Per germline, CDR1 MNHEY and CDR2 SMNVEV (reference sequence). CDR3 residues: CASSLKSPRAGANVLTF. The CDR3 DNA sequence: TGTGCCAGCAGTTTAAAGTCCCCCCGGGCTGGGGCCAACGTCCTGACTTTC.

This clone is a singleton in its sample. The rearrangement uses TRBV5-1 and TRBJ2-3; D gene uncertain. The germline V gene encodes CDR1 SGHRS and CDR2 YFSETQ. CDR3 length: 15 residues. V lost 0 bases and J lost 0, with 8 bases in between. The CDR3 loop reads CASSLAPESTDTQYF. The DNA of the CDR3 is TGCGCCAGCAGCTTGGCGCCGGAGAGCACAGATACGCAGTATTTT.

The chain is built from TRBV30 and TRBJ2-1; TRBD2 matches at 7 bases. V lost 2 bases and J lost 5; bases outside the gene matches: 6. Germline CDR1 GTSNPN, CDR2 SVGIG (reference sequence). The CDR3 runs to 14 residues. This chain's CDR3 is CAWSTSATNNEQFF. CDR3 sequence (DNA): TGTGCCTGGAGTACTAGCGCCACAAACAATGAGCAGTTCTTC. Filled out from reference TRBV30 and TRBJ2-1, the complete variable domain reads SQTIHQWPATLVQPVGSPLSLECTVEGTSNPNLYWYRQAAGRGLQLLFYSVGIGQISSEVPQNLSASRPQDRQFILSSKKLLLSDSGFYLCAWSTSATNNEQFFGPGTRLTVL.

This clone has a handful of counts. The chain carries TRBV4-3 and TRBJ2-7, with TRBD1 identical over 7 bases. The CDR3 is 15 amino acids. CDR1 is LGHNA, CDR2 YSLEER, per germline. V trimming: 0 bases; J trimming: 1 base; junction bases outside the gene matches: 3. In nucleotides, the CDR3 is TGCGCCAGCAGCCAAGAGGGACAGTCATCCTACGAGCAGTACTTC. Translating gives CASSQEGQSSYEQYF.

This clone has at least ten counts. V usage is TRBV6-6 and J usage is TRBJ2-6; the D gene is possibly TRBD1 (5 bases). The ends were cut back, 3 bases at V and 4 bases at J, with 10 bases in the middle. Germline CDR1 reads MNHNY; CDR2 reads SVGAGI (reference sequence). The length of the CDR3 is 15 residues. DNA of the CDR3: TGTGCCAGCAGTTATTCAGGGCCGGGGGCCAACGTCCTGACTTTC. This codes for CASSYSGPGANVLTF.

This clone was detected once. The chain recombines TRBV7-3 with TRBJ2-7, with D uncertain. V lost 1 base and J lost 5, with 9 bases in between. From germline, CDR1 is SGHTA and CDR2 FQGTGA. The CDR3 spans 13 residues. The CDR3 sequence is CASSLSGSHEQYF. The CDR3 nucleotides read TGTGCCAGCAGCTTAAGCGGATCCCACGAGCAGTACTTC.

This clone appeared a single time. The chain carries TRBV30 and TRBJ2-3; D is possibly TRBD2 (6 bases). CDR3 length: 16 residues. CDR1 is GTSNPN, CDR2 SVGIG, per germline (reference sequence). V was pared by 0 bases and J by 4 bases, with 17 bases between. CDR3 protein: CAWSVQELKRADTQYF. DNA of the CDR3: TGTGCCTGGAGTGTACAAGAACTAAAGCGGGCAGATACGCAGTATTTT.

Turning to this clone: The sample carries other DNA sequences with the same CDR3. The chain carries TRBV11-2 and TRBJ2-7; D possibly corresponds to TRBD2 (6 bases). The CDR3 runs to 12 residues. Deletions cut 1 base from V and 7 bases from J, with 8 bases between. The germline gives CDR1 SGHAT, CDR2 FQNNGV. CDR3 DNA: TGTGCCAGCAGCTTAGGGGCGGGGGAGCAGTACTTC. Amino acid sequence: CASSLGAGEQYF.